The 30 T cell receptor beta chains below come from one sample, sequenced in a study of technical replicates of blood from a handful of donors. Assay: immunoSEQ multiplex PCR; the TCRdb copy retains only in-frame clones and omits some. The sample holds about 13,000 clones, about 86% seen once. The sequencing sample was made of PBMCs. The receptors here all came from a human donor in good health.

This chain uses TRBV5-1 with TRBJ2-5; the D gene is possibly TRBD2 (5 bases). The germline V gene has CDR1 SGHRS and CDR2 YFSETQ. This CDR3 is 14 amino acids long. V lost 4 bases and J lost 0, with 10 bases in between. The CDR3 loop is CASSALGNQETQYF. Here the CDR3 DNA reads TGCGCCAGCAGCGCACTAGGGAACCAAGAGACCCAGTACTTC.

The V gene is TRBV7-3, the J gene TRBJ1-5; D is ambiguous. Looked up from germline, CDR1 is SGHTA and CDR2 is FQGTGA. V lost 5 bases and J 1 base, leaving 12 bases between the germline ends. The CDR3 consists of 15 residues. The CDR3 region has the DNA TGTGCCAGCAGCCGCGACGGGGAGAGCAATCAGCCCCAGCATTTT. It encodes CASSRDGESNQPQHF.

Written as DNA, the CDR3 is TGTGCCACCTCGGGATCCCCCTACGAGCAGTACTTC. Protein sequence: CATSGSPYEQYF. V usage is TRBV19 and J usage is TRBJ2-7; D is possibly TRBD2 (5 bases). The CDR3 runs 12 residues. The V gene's germline CDR1 is LNHDA and CDR2 SQIVND (reference sequence). The V and J ends lost 10 bases and 2 bases respectively, with 12 bases between them.

The chain joins TRBV19 to TRBJ1-2; D is uncertain. From germline, CDR1 is LNHDA and CDR2 SQIVND (reference sequence). The CDR3 totals 15 residues. Between the trimmed V and J ends, which lost 5 bases and 8 bases, there was a span of 21 bases. The CDR3 loop is CASSLYGEAAQGYTF. In DNA form, the CDR3 reads TGTGCCAGTAGTTTATACGGGGAGGCGGCACAGGGCTACACCTTC.

The chain combines TRBV5-1 with TRBJ2-1; D unclear. V shed 0 bases and J shed 2 bases, with 6 bases lying between them. CDR1 is SGHRS, CDR2 YFSETQ, per germline. The CDR3 is 14 residues long. The CDR3 DNA reads TGCGCCAGCAGCTTGGGCCAGGCCTACAATGAGCAGTTCTTC. Its protein is CASSLGQAYNEQFF.

V and J are TRBV10-1 and TRBJ2-1; 13 nucleotides line up with TRBD2. The CDR3 consists of 18 residues. CDR1 is WNHNN and CDR2 is SYGVQD in the germline V gene (reference sequence). The junction had 4 bases not matched to a gene; V was cut back by 2 bases and J by 0 bases. CDR3 sequence (DNA): TGCGCCAGCAGTGAGGTGACTAGCGGGAGGTCCTCCTACAATGAGCAGTTCTTC. It encodes CASSEVTSGRSSYNEQFF.

This clone was seen only once. V is TRBV6-9 and J is TRBJ2-7; 9 bases align to TRBD2. Germline trimming cut 2 bases from V and 6 bases from J; bases unmatched to any gene: 17. Germline CDR1 MNHGY, CDR2 SVAAGI. The CDR3 runs 18 residues. The chain's CDR3 is CASSYRQARLAGPTEQYF. Written as DNA, the CDR3 is TGTGCCAGCAGTTATCGACAGGCTCGGCTAGCGGGACCGACCGAGCAGTACTTC.

This clone appeared once. V gene TRBV12-5 combines with J gene TRBJ1-1, with a possible D match to TRBD1 (5 bases). Trimming removed 7 bases at V and 1 base at J, with 13 bases between. CDR3 length: 14 amino acids. The germline V gene encodes CDR1 LGHNT and CDR2 FRNRAP. DNA of the CDR3: TGTGCTAGTGCTACAATAACAGGGAACACTGAAGCTTTCTTT. Protein sequence: CASATITGNTEAFF.

This clone appeared a single time. The chain has TRBV6-5 and TRBJ1-3, with D perhaps matching TRBD1 (5 bases). The CDR3 has 16 residues. Trimming took 1 base from V and 0 from J, leaving 10 bases between them. The germline gives CDR1 MNHEY, CDR2 SVGAGI. The CDR3 spells CASSYYSDNSGNTIYF. CDR3 coding DNA: TGTGCCAGCAGTTACTACTCGGACAACTCTGGAAACACCATATATTTT.

The J gene is TRBJ1-3, the V gene TRBV6-5; perhaps TRBD1 as D (5 bases). Germline assignment: CDR1 MNHEY and CDR2 SVGAGI. Trimming took 5 bases from V and 3 from J, leaving 14 bases between them. The CDR3 covers 15 residues. The DNA for the CDR3 is TGTGCCAGCAGTGGCGACAGCGCCCGTGGAAACACCATATATTTT. Translated: CASSGDSARGNTIYF.

The chain joins TRBV6-1 to TRBJ2-2, with D tentatively TRBD2 (6 bases). The CDR3 is 15 amino acids. Trimming removed 9 bases at V and 6 bases at J, with 20 bases between. Germline V CDR1 and CDR2: MNHNS, SASEGT. DNA of the CDR3: TGTGCCAGTGTCCGTCCGGGACTGGCCGCCGGGGAGCTGTTTTTT. This gives the protein CASVRPGLAAGELFF.

The chain uses TRBV30 and TRBJ1-2, with 9 bases identical to TRBD1. The junction had 6 bases not matched to a gene; V was cut back by 6 bases and J by 10 bases. CDR3 length: 11 residues. Germline V gene data show CDR1 as GTSNPN and CDR2 as SVGIG (reference sequence). CDR3 in amino acids: CACKQGATYTF. CDR3 nucleotides: TGTGCCTGCAAACAGGGGGCCACCTACACCTTC.

The V gene is TRBV2, the J gene TRBJ2-7; D remains ambiguous. CDR3 length equals 14 residues. CDR1 and CDR2 from the germline V gene are SNHLY and FYNNEI. Trimming took off 1 base at V and 6 bases at J, with 13 bases between the two ends. The CDR3 spells CASSEGRGSGEQYF. CDR3 DNA sequence: TGTGCCAGCAGTGAAGGGCGAGGAAGTGGCGAGCAGTACTTC.

This CDR3 is CASSEGYEQYF. The DNA for the CDR3 is TGTGCCAGCAGCGAGGGTTACGAGCAGTACTTC. This chain connects TRBV7-9 to TRBJ2-7, with D maybe TRBD2 (5 bases). This CDR3 is 11 amino acids long. The V end lost 5 bases, the J end lost 4 bases, and 6 bases lay between the germline ends. Germline V gene lookup returns CDR1 SEHNR and CDR2 FQNEAQ (reference sequence). The full variable domain, with the rest looked up from reference TRBV7-9 and TRBJ2-7, is DTGVSQNPRHKITKRGQNVTFRCDPISEHNRLYWYRQTLGQGPEFLTYFQNEAQLEKSRLLSDRFSAERPKGSFSTLEIQRTEQGDSAMYLCASSEGYEQYFGPGTRLTVT.

The chain carries TRBV6-1 and TRBJ2-2, with 11 bases matching TRBD1. Losses at the gene ends were 4 bases for V and 6 bases for J; bases not matched to a gene: 7. CDR3 length equals 16 residues. Germline V lookup: CDR1 MNHNS, CDR2 SASEGT. The CDR3 sequence: CASSVSGTGGSGELFF. CDR3 nucleotides: TGTGCCAGCAGTGTCTCCGGGACAGGGGGGTCCGGGGAGCTGTTTTTT.

The rearrangement links TRBV10-3 to TRBJ1-2; 7 nucleotides agree with TRBD1. The germline gives CDR1 ENHRY, CDR2 SYGVKD. This CDR3 region has 16 residues. The J segment lost 1 base and the V segment lost 0 bases, leaving 5 bases of the junction unmatched. The CDR3 bases are TGTGCCATCAGTGAGTCCGGGCAGGGGGGTAACTATGGCTACACCTTC. It is translated as CAISESGQGGNYGYTF.

This chain connects TRBV27 to TRBJ2-2, with D possibly being TRBD1 (6 bases). The germline V gene has CDR1 MNHEY and CDR2 SMNVEV (reference sequence). Trimming pared 1 base from V and 2 bases from J, leaving 11 bases between. This CDR3 is built from 16 residues. The CDR3 sequence: CASSLLGTLNTGELFF. The CDR3 bases are TGTGCCAGCAGTTTATTAGGGACACTTAACACCGGGGAGCTGTTTTTT.

This chain uses TRBV2 with TRBJ1-5; TRBD1 agrees at 10 bases. The CDR3 loop spans 15 amino acids. Trimming removed 1 base from V and 8 bases from J; junction bases left unmatched: 5. The germline CDR1 and CDR2 sequences are SNHLY and FYNNEI. The CDR3 sequence: CASSEGWTGGKPQHF. The CDR3 bases are TGTGCCAGCAGTGAAGGTTGGACAGGGGGGAAGCCCCAGCATTTT. The variable domain in full, with the rest retrieved from reference TRBV2 and TRBJ1-5, is EPEVTQTPSHQVTQMGQEVILRCVPISNHLYFYWYRQILGQKVEFLVSFYNNEISEKSEIFDDQFSVERPDGSNFTLKIRSTKLEDSAMYFCASSEGWTGGKPQHFGDGTRLSIL.

This clone was counted only a few times. The chain has TRBV7-9 and TRBJ2-7; 8 nucleotides line up with TRBD2. The germline V gene has CDR1 SEHNR and CDR2 FQNEAQ (reference sequence). V shed 7 bases and J 4 bases; nucleotides not matched to a gene: 6. The CDR3 has 13 residues. CDR3 nucleotide sequence: TGTGCCAGCAACCGAGCGGGAGTTTACGAGCAGTACTTC. It codes for CASNRAGVYEQYF.

This clone has a single count. The CDR3 is CSAVNADTQYF. The CDR3 DNA reads TGCAGCGCGGTCAATGCAGATACGCAGTATTTT. The chain links TRBV29-1 to TRBJ2-3; no definite D call. Trimming pared 7 bases from V and 4 bases from J, leaving 9 bases between. This CDR3 has 11 residues. Germline lookup yields CDR1 SQVTM and CDR2 ANQGSEA.

The CDR3 DNA reads as TGTGCCTGGACCGGGACAGGGGGAAACTATGGCTACACCTTC. Its protein product is CAWTGTGGNYGYTF. The gene calls are TRBV30 and TRBJ1-2; 11 bases are shared with TRBD1. The length of the CDR3 is 14 residues. CDR1 is GTSNPN, CDR2 SVGIG, per germline (reference sequence). V dropped 4 bases and J dropped 2; count of bases not matched to a gene: 3.

This sequence joins TRBV5-6 and TRBJ2-7; tentative D call: TRBD2 (6 bases). This CDR3 has 15 amino acids. Germline values: CDR1 SGHDT, CDR2 YYEEEE. V lost 0 bases, J lost 3 bases, and 13 bases lay in between. The CDR3, as DNA: TGTGCCAGCAGCTTGGGGGGCGGGAATTTCTACGAGCAGTACTTC. The encoded protein is CASSLGGGNFYEQYF. Complete variable domain (other parts from reference TRBV5-6 and TRBJ2-7): DAGVTQSPTHLIKTRGQQVTLRCSPKSGHDTVSWYQQALGQGPQFIFQYYEEEERQRGNFPDRFSGHQFPNYSSELNVNALLLGDSALYLCASSLGGGNFYEQYFGPGTRLTVT.

The rearrangement joins TRBV6-1 to TRBJ2-1; 9 bases align to TRBD2. CDR1 and CDR2 (germline): MNHNS, SASEGT. The CDR3 covers 15 residues. V shed 8 bases, J shed 0 bases, and the junction held 5 bases outside the gene matches. The CDR3 nucleotides read TGTGCCAGCTTTAGACTAGCGGACTCCTACAATGAGCAGTTCTTC. Translation: CASFRLADSYNEQFF.

In this sample, this clone turned up once. The rearrangement uses TRBV7-9 and TRBJ1-3; D not certain. Germline V CDR1 and CDR2: SEHNR, FQNEAQ (reference sequence). The CDR3 is 16 residues long. V was trimmed by 1 base and J by 2 bases, leaving 12 bases between them. DNA of the CDR3: TGTGCCAGCAGCTTAGGCAACAGCGGGCCTGGAAACACCATATATTTT. Amino acids: CASSLGNSGPGNTIYF.

This clone was observed a few times. The gene calls are TRBV6-4 and TRBJ1-5, with D hard to call. The CDR3 loop spans 13 amino acids. The V gene's germline CDR1 is MRHNA and CDR2 SNTAGT. V was pared by 4 bases and J by 1 base, with 5 bases between. The CDR3 DNA follows: TGTGCCAGCAGTGTTAGCAGCAATCAGCCCCAGCATTTT. This encodes CASSVSSNQPQHF.

J is TRBJ1-1 and V is TRBV30, with D perhaps TRBD1 (6 bases). From germline, CDR1 is GTSNPN and CDR2 SVGIG (reference sequence). V was trimmed by 4 bases and J by 0 bases, leaving 12 bases between them. The CDR3 contains 14 residues. Written as DNA, the CDR3 is TGTGCCTGGATTCGACAGGCCCTGAACACTGAAGCTTTCTTT. It translates to CAWIRQALNTEAFF.

The rearrangement joins TRBV5-5 to TRBJ1-2; 7 nucleotides align to TRBD1. Per the germline V gene, CDR1 is SGHKS and CDR2 is YYEKEE (reference sequence). Losses at the gene ends were 2 bases for V and 4 bases for J; bases not matched to a gene: 8. CDR3 size: 15 residues. The CDR3 DNA sequence: TGTGCCAGCAGCTTAGACAGGGATGGTGGCTATGGCTACACCTTC. Its translation is CASSLDRDGGYGYTF.

This chain uses TRBV6-1 with TRBJ2-5, with no clear D. The germline V gene has CDR1 MNHNS and CDR2 SASEGT. Trimming left V 3 bases short and J 1 base short, with 12 bases between. This CDR3 has 15 amino acids. The CDR3 coding sequence is TGTGCCAGCAGTGACCGAGTGCTTAGCCAAGAGACCCAGTACTTC. It translates to CASSDRVLSQETQYF.

CDR3 amino acids: CASSRNLRGRGETQYF. DNA for the CDR3: TGTGCCAGTAGTCGGAACCTCAGGGGGCGCGGGGAGACCCAGTACTTC. The V and J genes are TRBV19 and TRBJ2-5, with TRBD1 matching over 8 bases. Germline V gene data show CDR1 as LNHDA and CDR2 as SQIVND (reference sequence). The junction had 13 bases not matched to a gene; V was cut back by 5 bases and J by 5 bases. This CDR3 has 16 residues.

The CDR3 nucleotides read TGCGCCAGCAGCTTGGACCTACCTACCAAAAACATTCAGTACTTC. Translated, it gives CASSLDLPTKNIQYF. The V gene is TRBV5-1, the J gene TRBJ2-4, with D unclear. The CDR3 extends over 15 amino acids. Trimming took off 0 bases at V and 2 bases at J, with 9 bases between the two ends. CDR1 and CDR2 from the germline V gene are SGHRS and YFSETQ.